The rows below give T cell receptor beta chains drawn from one sample of a study of human T cells and chemical hapten exposure. TCRdb re-called the RACE reads through MiXCR, storing one row per CDR3 protein. The sample holds more than 65,000 distinct CDR3 sequences; 10% to 13% are singletons and the top ten take about 1.4%. The sample was whole blood, taken in connection with sensitization to the hapten diphenylcyclopropenone (DPC). Every receptor here comes from a woman between 50 and 59 years old with alopecia areata. Some clones in this sample may be carry-over from other donors' samples. Both conserved end residues are part of each CDR3. A D gene is named only where the DNA matches it firmly. A row's size may be missing; if present it is once, few, many or a size class.

abundance: few
j_gene: TRBJ2-6
d_gene: NA
v_gene: TRBV12-3/TRBV12-4
CDR3aa: CASSPGVGRANVLTF
CDR3nt: TGTGCCAGCAGCCCCGGGGTAGGTCGGGCCAACGTCCTGACTTTC

abundance: few
j_gene: TRBJ1-6
d_gene: NA
v_gene: TRBV20-1
CDR3aa: CSAPKPGGSYNSPLHF
CDR3nt: TGCAGTGCTCCAAAGCCCGGCGGCTCCTATAATTCACCCCTCCACTTT

abundance: NA
j_gene: TRBJ2-6
d_gene: NA
v_gene: TRBV29-1
CDR3aa: CSVVESGANVLTF
CDR3nt: TGCAGCGTTGTCGAGTCTGGGGCCAACGTCCTGACTTTC

abundance: NA
j_gene: TRBJ2-3
d_gene: TRBD2
v_gene: TRBV5-1
CDR3aa: CASRREGSTDTQYF
CDR3nt: TGCGCCAGCAGGAGGGAGGGGAGCACAGATACGCAGTATTTT

abundance: NA
j_gene: TRBJ2-5
d_gene: NA
v_gene: TRBV7-6
CDR3aa: CASSLAYGGQQTQYF
CDR3nt: TGTGCCAGCAGCTTAGCGTATGGGGGTCAGCAGACCCAGTACTTC

abundance: NA
j_gene: TRBJ1-2
d_gene: NA
v_gene: TRBV9
CDR3aa: CASSSQGDFGYTF
CDR3nt: TGTGCCAGCAGCTCCCAAGGGGATTTCGGCTACACCTTC

abundance: NA
j_gene: TRBJ2-5
d_gene: NA
v_gene: TRBV12-3/TRBV12-4
CDR3aa: CASSPPRDTEETQYF
CDR3nt: TGTGCCAGCAGTCCCCCCCGGGACACGGAAGAGACCCAGTACTTC

abundance: many
j_gene: TRBJ2-3
d_gene: NA
v_gene: TRBV6-6
CDR3aa: CAAGPSTDTQYF
CDR3nt: TGTGCCGCCGGGCCTAGCACAGATACGCAGTATTTT

abundance: few
j_gene: TRBJ2-5
d_gene: NA
v_gene: TRBV18
CDR3aa: CASSPRAANLETQYF
CDR3nt: TGTGCCAGCTCACCACGGGCAGCCAACTTAGAGACCCAGTACTTC

abundance: NA
j_gene: TRBJ2-5
d_gene: TRBD1
v_gene: TRBV3-1
CDR3aa: CASRGTGGKTQYF
CDR3nt: TGTGCCAGCAGGGGGACAGGGGGTAAGACCCAGTACTTC

abundance: few
j_gene: TRBJ2-1
d_gene: TRBD2
v_gene: TRBV7-2
CDR3aa: CASSPPAAGGPLDEQFF
CDR3nt: TGTGCCAGCAGCCCCCCAGCAGCGGGAGGCCCCCTTGATGAGCAGTTCTTC

abundance: NA
j_gene: TRBJ2-6
d_gene: NA
v_gene: TRBV27
CDR3aa: CASRTLGRNRAGANVLTF
CDR3nt: TGTGCCAGCAGAACCCTGGGTAGGAACCGGGCTGGGGCCAACGTCCTGACTTTC

abundance: NA
j_gene: TRBJ2-7
d_gene: NA
v_gene: TRBV6-5
CDR3aa: CASSYLRGSYEQYF
CDR3nt: TGTGCCAGCAGTTACTTAAGAGGGTCCTACGAGCAGTACTTC

abundance: few
j_gene: TRBJ2-1
d_gene: NA
v_gene: TRBV18
CDR3aa: CASSATSNEQFF
CDR3nt: TGTGCCAGCTCGGCTACTAGCAATGAGCAGTTCTTC

abundance: NA
j_gene: TRBJ1-6
d_gene: NA
v_gene: TRBV27
CDR3aa: CASSLGQAVPSPLHF
CDR3nt: TGTGCCAGCAGTTTAGGGCAGGCCGTCCCTTCACCCCTCCACTTT

abundance: few
j_gene: TRBJ1-1
d_gene: NA
v_gene: TRBV3-1
CDR3aa: CASSQVSFSAEAFF
CDR3nt: TGTGCCAGCAGCCAAGTTAGTTTCTCCGCTGAAGCTTTCTTT

abundance: many
j_gene: TRBJ1-6
d_gene: TRBD1
v_gene: TRBV2
CDR3aa: CASRGSLDRGPNSPLHF
CDR3nt: TGTGCCAGCAGGGGTTCCTTGGACAGGGGGCCTAATTCACCCCTCCACTTT

abundance: NA
j_gene: TRBJ2-7
d_gene: TRBD2
v_gene: TRBV20-1
CDR3aa: CSAARLAGGTEQYF
CDR3nt: TGCAGTGCCGCGAGACTAGCGGGGGGCACCGAGCAGTACTTC

abundance: few
j_gene: TRBJ2-1
d_gene: TRBD2
v_gene: TRBV7-8
CDR3aa: CASSLDELAGEQFF
CDR3nt: TGTGCCAGCAGCTTAGACGAACTAGCGGGAGAGCAGTTCTTC

abundance: NA
j_gene: TRBJ2-2
d_gene: NA
v_gene: TRBV2
CDR3aa: CASRQHRELAGELFF
CDR3nt: TGTGCCAGCAGGCAACACCGGGAATTGGCCGGGGAGCTGTTTTTT

abundance: many
j_gene: TRBJ1-1
d_gene: NA
v_gene: TRBV11-2
CDR3aa: CASSLRGTGNTEAFF
CDR3nt: TGTGCCAGCAGCTTAAGGGGGACGGGCAACACTGAAGCTTTCTTT

abundance: few
j_gene: TRBJ2-7
d_gene: NA
v_gene: TRBV5-1
CDR3aa: CASRVYGNEQYF
CDR3nt: TGCGCCAGCCGGGTCTACGGGAACGAGCAGTACTTC

abundance: NA
j_gene: TRBJ2-6
d_gene: TRBD2
v_gene: TRBV7-9
CDR3aa: CASSLPSGRTGANVLTF
CDR3nt: TGTGCCAGCAGCTTACCTAGCGGGAGAACTGGGGCCAACGTCCTGACTTTC

abundance: NA
j_gene: TRBJ1-5
d_gene: NA
v_gene: TRBV19
CDR3aa: CASSMTGRQHF
CDR3nt: TGTGCCAGTAGTATGACAGGTCGACAGCATTTT

abundance: once
j_gene: TRBJ2-2
d_gene: TRBD1
v_gene: TRBV28
CDR3aa: CASEQGGGELFF
CDR3nt: TGTGCCAGCGAACAGGGGGGCGGGGAGCTGTTTTTT

abundance: few
j_gene: TRBJ2-3
d_gene: NA
v_gene: TRBV19
CDR3aa: CASSILGGSTDTQYF
CDR3nt: TGTGCCAGTAGTATACTGGGGGGCAGCACAGATACGCAGTATTTT

abundance: NA
j_gene: TRBJ1-1
d_gene: NA
v_gene: TRBV29-1
CDR3aa: CSVESRVIVGTEAFF
CDR3nt: TGCAGCGTTGAATCCCGGGTGATAGTAGGAACTGAAGCTTTCTTT

abundance: few
j_gene: TRBJ2-2
d_gene: NA
v_gene: TRBV7-2
CDR3aa: CASSFDGGSGNTGELFF
CDR3nt: TGTGCCAGCAGCTTCGACGGAGGTAGCGGGAACACCGGGGAGCTGTTTTTT

abundance: NA
j_gene: TRBJ2-1
d_gene: NA
v_gene: TRBV20-1
CDR3aa: CSANRVSYNEQFF
CDR3nt: TGCAGTGCTAACAGGGTCTCCTACAATGAGCAGTTCTTC

abundance: NA
j_gene: TRBJ2-7
d_gene: NA
v_gene: TRBV25-1
CDR3aa: CASKGQGFEQYF
CDR3nt: TGTGCCAGCAAGGGGCAGGGGTTTGAGCAGTACTTC

abundance: few
j_gene: TRBJ2-1
d_gene: NA
v_gene: TRBV12-3/TRBV12-4
CDR3aa: CASSRQYGYNEQFF
CDR3nt: TGTGCCAGCAGTCGACAATATGGCTACAATGAGCAGTTCTTC

abundance: NA
j_gene: TRBJ1-5
d_gene: TRBD1
v_gene: TRBV12-3/TRBV12-4
CDR3aa: CASRGQGANQPQHF
CDR3nt: TGTGCCAGCAGGGGACAGGGGGCCAATCAGCCCCAGCATTTT

abundance: few
j_gene: TRBJ1-1
d_gene: NA
v_gene: TRBV18
CDR3aa: CASSPNRAEAFF
CDR3nt: TGTGCCAGCTCACCTAACAGGGCTGAAGCTTTCTTT

abundance: few
j_gene: TRBJ2-4
d_gene: TRBD1
v_gene: TRBV7-9
CDR3aa: CASSLADREAKNIQYF
CDR3nt: TGTGCCAGCAGCTTAGCGGACAGGGAGGCCAAAAACATTCAGTACTTC

abundance: few
j_gene: TRBJ2-6
d_gene: NA
v_gene: TRBV11-2
CDR3aa: CASSLRGAGANVLTF
CDR3nt: TGTGCCAGCAGCTTGAGGGGAGCTGGGGCCAACGTCCTGACTTTC

abundance: many
j_gene: TRBJ2-1
d_gene: NA
v_gene: TRBV18
CDR3aa: CASSQRAGEPYNEQFF
CDR3nt: TGTGCCAGCTCACAAAGGGCAGGGGAACCCTACAATGAGCAGTTCTTC

abundance: few
j_gene: TRBJ2-7
d_gene: TRBD2
v_gene: TRBV20-1
CDR3aa: CSASGKREAYEQYF
CDR3nt: TGCAGTGCCTCGGGGAAGCGGGAGGCCTACGAGCAGTACTTC

abundance: NA
j_gene: TRBJ1-6
d_gene: NA
v_gene: TRBV20-1
CDR3aa: CSARVLQGYNSPLHF
CDR3nt: TGCAGTGCTAGAGTTCTACAGGGATATAATTCACCCCTCCACTTT

abundance: NA
j_gene: TRBJ2-2
d_gene: NA
v_gene: TRBV20-1
CDR3aa: CSASPNRGELFF
CDR3nt: TGCAGTGCTAGCCCCAACCGTGGGGAGCTGTTTTTT

abundance: few
j_gene: TRBJ2-7
d_gene: TRBD1
v_gene: TRBV6-5
CDR3aa: CASSSPGQGWIEQYF
CDR3nt: TGTGCCAGCAGTTCCCCGGGACAGGGATGGATCGAGCAGTACTTC

abundance: few
j_gene: TRBJ1-1
d_gene: NA
v_gene: TRBV11-2
CDR3aa: CASSQAGSATEAFF
CDR3nt: TGTGCCAGCAGCCAAGCGGGGTCCGCCACTGAAGCTTTCTTT

abundance: medium-sized
j_gene: TRBJ1-5
d_gene: NA
v_gene: TRBV7-9
CDR3aa: CASSLEGSQPQHF
CDR3nt: TGTGCCAGCAGCTTAGAGGGCAGCCAGCCCCAGCATTTT

abundance: NA
j_gene: TRBJ2-1
d_gene: NA
v_gene: TRBV20-1
CDR3aa: CSAKTPSRHNEQFF
CDR3nt: TGCAGTGCGAAGACGCCCTCGCGCCACAATGAGCAGTTCTTC